This T cell receptor beta chain emerged from a study of blood T cell repertoires in COVID-19. For the study at large: From T cells, B-cell-depleted T cells, or PBMCs came the material, which was cDNA or gDNA.

As processed by the authors: Estimation of nucleated cell counts relied on the amplification of reference gene primers. The data were produced by immunoSEQ multiplex PCR, yet TCRdb's version contains in-frame clones alone and is incomplete. V and J calls and clone size come straight from that table; D and trimming were deduced from the DNA. Seen here are some 20,000 clones, 80% to 90% observed once, and the top ten hold 18%. The CDR3 is 15 amino acids. Looked up from germline, CDR1 is LGHNA and CDR2 is YSLEER. Trimming removed 0 bases from V and 4 bases from J, with 12 bases in between. Sequencing was carried out using peripheral blood. The chain combines TRBV4-3 with TRBJ2-5; possible D gene TRBD2, 6 bases. The clonotype comes from a human donor with acute or convalescent COVID-19. The donor label of this sample is uncertain. CDR3 in DNA: TGCGCCAGCAGCCAAGAGGGTCAGGGAGGAGAGACCCAGTACTTC. This gives the protein CASSQEGQGGETQYF.